One sample yielded the 3 T cell receptor beta chains listed below, sequenced in a study of blood T cell repertoires in COVID-19. Method: immunoSEQ multiplex PCR; TCRdb's copy keeps in-frame clones and lacks some. The table lists approximately 360,000 clones, roughly 89% of them singletons, with about 7% in the top ten. Source material: peripheral blood. All receptors derive from a man aged 18 to 29 with active or convalescent COVID-19.

This clone was found once. The chain recombines TRBV2 with TRBJ1-4; D remains ambiguous. Germline CDR1 and CDR2: SNHLY and FYNNEI. The germline V and J ends were trimmed by 6 bases and 3 bases, with 14 bases remaining between them. The CDR3 contains 15 residues. CDR3 nucleotide sequence: TGTGCCAGCAGGCTAACCGGGAGATCTAATGAAAAACTGTTTTTT. This sequence encodes CASRLTGRSNEKLFF.

As concerns this clone: In the same sample, other DNA sequences code for this CDR3. V usage is TRBV7-3 and J usage is TRBJ2-1; D is ambiguous. V was clipped by 5 bases and J by 4 bases, with 9 bases between them. Germline CDR1 is SGHTA and CDR2 is FQGTGA. The length of the CDR3 is 13 residues. The CDR3 reads CASSLSSYNEQFF. Here the CDR3 DNA reads TGTGCCAGCAGCCTGAGCTCGTACAATGAGCAGTTCTTC.

The chain employs TRBV9 and TRBJ1-3; no definite D call. This CDR3 spans 15 amino acids. Per germline, CDR1 SGDLS and CDR2 YYNGEE. Trimming shortened V by 4 bases and J by 4 bases, and 15 bases separated the two germline ends. DNA for the CDR3: TGTGCCAGCAGCCCCCTAATGGAGGGAGGAAACACCATATATTTT. As protein: CASSPLMEGGNTIYF.